The clone carrying this T cell receptor (beta chain) occurred many times. Its antigen is not known. Trimming stripped 1 base from V and 0 bases from J, with 7 bases between. From germline, CDR1 is SGHNT and CDR2 YYREEE (reference sequence). This CDR3 has 15 amino acids. The sample belongs to a study of T cells in Graves' hyperthyroidism and ophthalmopathy. Study observations and caveats: A model using 13 V-J features told ophthalmopathy apart from stable hyperthyroidism. Clonotypes that were expanded in thyroid above 0.001 mostly appeared in blood too.

Amplified regions were TCR beta CDR3 sequences from RNA transcripts. The HTBI primer set was used in a first-round RT-PCR of the TCR CDR3. TCRdb analysed the multiplex PCR reads with MiXCR anew, one entry per CDR3 protein. The sample has over 500,000 distinct CDR3 sequences, 46% seen once; the top ten hold about two fifths. The specimen was peripheral blood or thyroid tissue (not recorded which). The source of this sequence is an adult woman with Graves' disease, either hyperthyroidism or ophthalmopathy (not recorded which). The gene calls are TRBV5-4 and TRBJ2-2; D not certain. The CDR3: CASSLRGTNTGELFF. As DNA, the CDR3 is TGTGCCAGCAGCTTGCGTGGGACGAACACCGGGGAGCTGTTTTTT.